Each of the 12 T cell receptor beta chains below was sequenced from the same sample in a study of blood T cell repertoires in COVID-19. Sequenced by immunoSEQ multiplex PCR; TCRdb stores in-frame clones only, minus some. The repertoire includes 200,000 to 300,000 clones, about 87% of them detected once, and around 2.5% sits in the top ten. Sequenced sample: PBMCs or T cells enriched from blood (not recorded which). The receptor source for this set is a woman aged 40-49 years with acute COVID-19.

This clone appeared a single time. The chain recombines TRBV11-2 with TRBJ2-7; TRBD1 matches 11 bases. CDR1 and CDR2 (germline): SGHAT, FQNNGV. V lost 8 bases to trimming and J lost 12 bases; unmatched junction nucleotides: 15. The CDR3 sequence is 14 residues long. The DNA of the CDR3 is TGTGCCAGCCGCCGTCGGAGGACAGGGGGCGCCCCGTACGTC. Translating gives CASRRRRTGGAPYV.

The rearrangement uses TRBV19 and TRBJ2-1; 7 nucleotides align to TRBD2. The CDR3 runs to 15 residues. J lost 4 bases, V lost 6 bases, and 9 bases had no gene match. CDR1 and CDR2 (germline): LNHDA, SQIVND (reference sequence). CDR3 in amino acids: CASSHGGDWYNEQFF. CDR3 nucleotide sequence: TGTGCCAGTAGCCATGGGGGGGACTGGTACAATGAGCAGTTCTTC.

The chain uses TRBV3-1 (or the pseudogene TRBV3-2) and TRBJ2-1, with 9 bases fitting TRBD2. V lost 0 bases and J lost 5; bases outside the gene matches: 5. The CDR3 spans 16 residues. Germline-derived CDR1 and CDR2 are LGHDT and YNNKEL (reference sequence). The CDR3 region is CASSQEILAGNNEQFF. Written as DNA, the CDR3 is TGTGCCAGCAGCCAAGAAATCCTAGCGGGAAACAATGAGCAGTTCTTC.

The chain combines TRBV4-2 with TRBJ1-6, with a tentative D call TRBD1 (5 bases). The germline CDR1 and CDR2 sequences are LGHNA and YNFKEQ. The CDR3 spans 15 residues. V dropped 0 bases and J dropped 6 bases, with 9 bases sitting between them. The CDR3 coding sequence is TGTGCCAGCAGCCAAGATGACAGAACTAATTCACCCCTCCACTTT. Translating it yields CASSQDDRTNSPLHF.

V usage is TRBV12-3 or TRBV12-4 and J usage is TRBJ1-2, with a weak D call TRBD1 (6 bases). Trimming stripped 7 bases from V and 6 bases from J, with 15 bases between. This CDR3 comprises 13 residues. For the CDR3, the DNA is TGTGCCAGCACAGTCGGGGGGGGCGATGGCTACACCTTC. This gives the protein CASTVGGGDGYTF.

J is TRBJ1-2 and V is TRBV30, with 7 bases identical to TRBD1. This CDR3 is built from 14 residues. Germline assignment: CDR1 GTSNPN and CDR2 SVGIG (reference sequence). Unmatched junction bases numbered 4, after V lost 0 bases and J lost 3 bases. Written as DNA, the CDR3 is TGTGCCTGGAGTGTAAGGGGGCGGTACTATGGCTACACCTTC. This codes for CAWSVRGRYYGYTF.

The chain is built from TRBV7-9 and TRBJ1-1, with D hard to call. The V and J ends lost 5 bases and 5 bases respectively, with 12 bases between them. CDR1 is SEHNR and CDR2 is FQNEAQ in the germline V gene (reference sequence). This CDR3 contains 13 residues. DNA for the CDR3: TGTGCCAGCAGCCAACATGAGGTGACTGAAGCTTTCTTT. Protein product: CASSQHEVTEAFF. Complete variable domain (other parts from reference TRBV7-9 and TRBJ1-1): DTGVSQNPRHKITKRGQNVTFRCDPISEHNRLYWYRQTLGQGPEFLTYFQNEAQLEKSRLLSDRFSAERPKGSFSTLEIQRTEQGDSAMYLCASSQHEVTEAFFGQGTRLTVV.

This clone showed up just once. The CDR3: CAISETGTSGTNEQFF. The CDR3, as DNA: TGTGCCATCAGTGAGACCGGGACTAGCGGGACCAATGAGCAGTTCTTC. The genes are TRBV10-3 and TRBJ2-1; 13 positions match TRBD2. This CDR3 comprises 16 residues. CDR1 ENHRY and CDR2 SYGVKD come from the germline V gene. Unmatched junction bases numbered 4, after V lost 2 bases and J lost 6 bases.

CDR3 DNA sequence: TGTGCCTGGGAGGGTGGGGTCTACAATGAGCAGTTCTTC. Translating it yields CAWEGGVYNEQFF. The V and J genes are TRBV30 and TRBJ2-1; tentative D call: TRBD2 (5 bases). CDR1 is GTSNPN, CDR2 SVGIG, per germline (reference sequence). The CDR3 covers 13 residues. V shed 5 bases and J shed 3 bases, with 11 bases lying between them.

This chain joins TRBV11-2 and TRBJ1-2; 12 bases match TRBD1. Germline CDR1 SGHAT, CDR2 FQNNGV. J was trimmed by 8 bases and V by 4 bases; bases with no gene match: 8. The CDR3 has 15 amino acids. CDR3 nucleotide sequence: TGTGCCAGCAGCTCCTTAGGGACAGGGGGCAAAGGCTACACCTTC. Residues: CASSSLGTGGKGYTF.

The V call is TRBV5-5, the J call TRBJ2-7, with TRBD1 as a possible D gene (6 bases). Trimming stripped 2 bases from V and 5 bases from J, with 14 bases between. This CDR3 has 14 amino acids. Per germline, CDR1 SGHKS and CDR2 YYEKEE (reference sequence). The CDR3 reads CASSFGQGRNEQYV. The CDR3 DNA reads TGTGCCAGCAGCTTCGGGCAGGGGAGAAACGAGCAGTACGTC.

This chain connects TRBV5-4 to TRBJ2-2; a possible D gene is TRBD1 (6 bases). V lost 1 base, J lost 0 bases, and 13 bases lay in between. CDR1 is SGHNT and CDR2 is YYREEE in the germline V gene (reference sequence). The CDR3 runs 17 residues. This CDR3 is CASSLLQGKSNTGELFF. Written as DNA, the CDR3 is TGTGCCAGCAGCTTGCTACAGGGCAAATCGAACACCGGGGAGCTGTTTTTT.